The 11 T cell receptor beta chains below come from one sample, sequenced in a study of human T cells and chemical hapten exposure. Time point of the sample: healthy volunteer bleed at 6 weeks. Researchers extracted total RNA from unfractionated whole blood. Each CDR3 protein gets one entry after TCRdb re-called the RACE reads with MiXCR. The data show under 45,000 distinct CDR3 sequences, around 5.5% seen once. The sequenced sample was whole blood. These TCRs come from a human donor in good health. Some clones in this sample may be carry-over from other donors' samples.

This clonotype has at least ten counts. The rearrangement uses TRBV7-8 and TRBJ2-1; no reliable D call. The CDR3 runs 12 residues. Trimming cost V 3 bases and J 8 bases, with 8 bases left between them. The germline V gene encodes CDR1 SGHVS and CDR2 FQNEAQ. CDR3 protein: CASSFSRDEQFF. CDR3 coding DNA: TGTGCCAGCAGCTTTTCCAGAGATGAGCAGTTCTTC.

This clonotype was seen only a few times. V gene TRBV10-3 combines with J gene TRBJ2-7, with a tentative D call TRBD2 (5 bases). The CDR3 is 16 residues long. The germline CDR1 and CDR2 sequences are ENHRY and SYGVKD. The ends were cut back, 2 bases at V and 0 bases at J, with 14 bases in the middle. The CDR3 nucleotides read TGTGCCATCAGTGAGAGGTTCGGGGAGAGCTCCTACGAGCAGTACTTC. Amino acid sequence: CAISERFGESSYEQYF.

The sample holds many counts of this clonotype. This chain joins TRBV5-1 and TRBJ1-6; D gene unclear. CDR1 is SGHRS and CDR2 is YFSETQ in the germline V gene. This CDR3 region has 16 residues. Trimming took off 0 bases at V and 1 base at J, with 8 bases between the two ends. The CDR3: CASSLVVGSYNSPLHF. CDR3 bases: TGCGCCAGCAGCTTGGTAGTTGGATCCTATAATTCACCCCTCCACTTT.

This clonotype was seen many times. The chain employs TRBV12-3 or TRBV12-4 and TRBJ1-1, with D unclear. This CDR3 region has 14 residues. V lost 2 bases, J lost 0 bases, and 7 bases lay in between. The CDR3 DNA follows: TGTGCCAGCAGTTTATCGGCTATGAACACTGAAGCTTTCTTT. This sequence encodes CASSLSAMNTEAFF.

This clonotype was recorded a few times. The J gene is TRBJ2-1, the V gene TRBV29-1, with D perhaps TRBD2 (6 bases). The CDR3 totals 13 residues. V dropped 3 bases and J dropped 6 bases, with 12 bases sitting between them. Germline lookup yields CDR1 SQVTM and CDR2 ANQGSEA. DNA for the CDR3: TGCAGCGTTGACCTAGCGAACATCAATGAGCAGTTCTTC. Its translation: CSVDLANINEQFF.

This clonotype came up many times. The V gene is TRBV3-1, the J gene TRBJ1-2; a weak D match, TRBD1 (6 bases). Between the trimmed V and J ends, which lost 1 base and 8 bases, there was a span of 11 bases. From germline, CDR1 is LGHDT and CDR2 YNNKEL (reference sequence). The CDR3 length is 13 residues. The DNA of the CDR3 is TGTGCCAGCAGCCAAGGGACAGCTGGGGGCTACACCTTC. Encoded protein: CASSQGTAGGYTF.

This clonotype came up many times. V is TRBV6-6 and J is TRBJ2-1; 7 bases map to TRBD1. V trimming: 2 bases; J trimming: 4 bases; junction bases outside the gene matches: 11. The CDR3 extends over 17 amino acids. Germline V gene lookup returns CDR1 MNHNY and CDR2 SVGAGI (reference sequence). The CDR3 sequence: CASSYPTGLPDYNEQFF. The CDR3 bases are TGTGCCAGCAGTTACCCGACAGGGCTCCCCGATTACAATGAGCAGTTCTTC.

This clonotype came up many times. The junction differs from germline at one of its ends, possibly a read error. The chain joins TRBV2 to TRBJ2-7, with D maybe TRBD1 (5 bases). This CDR3 is built from 14 residues. Per the germline V gene, CDR1 is SNHLY and CDR2 is FYNNEI. CDR3 region: CASSVVRASSEQYF. The CDR3 region has the DNA TGTGCCAGCAGTGTCGTCAGGGCCTCCTCCGAGCAGTACTTC.

This clonotype was seen repeatedly, ten times or more. J is TRBJ1-1 and V is TRBV30, with 9 bases aligning to TRBD1. V trimming: 4 bases; J trimming: 11 bases; junction bases outside the gene matches: 5. Looked up from germline, CDR1 is GTSNPN and CDR2 is SVGIG (reference sequence). There are 11 residues in the CDR3. This chain's CDR3 is CAWTGTGSAFF. CDR3 nucleotides: TGTGCCTGGACCGGGACAGGGAGTGCTTTCTTT.

This clonotype occurred many times. The rearrangement joins TRBV13 to TRBJ2-1, with 11 positions matching TRBD2. Trimming took 4 bases from V and 4 from J; bases not matched to a gene: 3. Germline V lookup: CDR1 PRHDT, CDR2 FYEKMQ (reference sequence). The CDR3 is 15 residues long. The CDR3 spells CASSSGTSGYNEQFF. The CDR3 bases are TGTGCCAGCAGCTCCGGGACTAGCGGTTACAATGAGCAGTTCTTC. The variable domain in full, completed from reference TRBV13 and TRBJ2-1, reads AAGVIQSPRHLIKEKRETATLKCYPIPRHDTVYWYQQGPGQDPQFLISFYEKMQSDKGSIPDRFSAQQFSDYHSELNMSSLELGDSALYFCASSSGTSGYNEQFFGPGTRLTVL.

This chain joins TRBV5-4 and TRBJ1-4; TRBD1 is a possible D gene (5 bases). The V end was cut by 4 bases, the J end by 8 bases, with 15 bases between. This CDR3 region has 14 residues. Germline V gene lookup returns CDR1 SGHNT and CDR2 YYREEE (reference sequence). This CDR3 is CASSPGRGGEKLFF. The DNA of the CDR3 is TGTGCCAGCAGCCCCGGGAGGGGAGGCGAAAAACTGTTTTTT. Combining the CDR3 with reference TRBV5-4 and TRBJ1-4 gives the whole variable domain ETGVTQSPTHLIKTRGQQVTLRCSSQSGHNTVSWYQQALGQGPQFIFQYYREEENGRGNFPPRFSGLQFPNYSSELNVNALELDDSALYLCASSPGRGGEKLFFGSGTQLSVL.